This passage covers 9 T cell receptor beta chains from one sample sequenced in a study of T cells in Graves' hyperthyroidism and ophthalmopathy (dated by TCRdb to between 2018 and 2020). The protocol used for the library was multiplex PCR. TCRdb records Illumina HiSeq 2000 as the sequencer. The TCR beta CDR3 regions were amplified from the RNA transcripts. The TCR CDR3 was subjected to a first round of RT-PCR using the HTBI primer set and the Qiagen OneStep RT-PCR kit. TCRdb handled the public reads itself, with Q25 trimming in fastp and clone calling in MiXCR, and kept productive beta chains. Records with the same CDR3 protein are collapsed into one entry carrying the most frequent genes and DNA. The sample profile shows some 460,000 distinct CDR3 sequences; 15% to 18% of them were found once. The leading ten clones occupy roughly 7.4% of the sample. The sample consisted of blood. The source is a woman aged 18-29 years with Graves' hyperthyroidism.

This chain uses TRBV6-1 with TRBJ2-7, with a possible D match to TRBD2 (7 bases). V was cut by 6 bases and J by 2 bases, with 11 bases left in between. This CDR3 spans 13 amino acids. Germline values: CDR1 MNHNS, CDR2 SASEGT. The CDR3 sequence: CASRRGGTYEQYF. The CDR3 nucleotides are TGTGCCAGCAGGAGGGGGGGAACCTACGAGCAGTACTTC.

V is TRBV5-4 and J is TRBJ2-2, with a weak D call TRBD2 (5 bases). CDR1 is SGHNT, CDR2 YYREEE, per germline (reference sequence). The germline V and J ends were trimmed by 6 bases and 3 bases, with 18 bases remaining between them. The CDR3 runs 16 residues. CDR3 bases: TGTGCCAGCAAGCGTAAGACTCCCGGGGACACCGGGGAGCTGTTTTTT. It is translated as CASKRKTPGDTGELFF.

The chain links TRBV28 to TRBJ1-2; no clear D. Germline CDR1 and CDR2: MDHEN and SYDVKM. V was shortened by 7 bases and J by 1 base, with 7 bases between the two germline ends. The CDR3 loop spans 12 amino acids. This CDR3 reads CASKKGNYGYTF. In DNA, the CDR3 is TGTGCCAGCAAGAAGGGTAACTATGGCTACACCTTC.

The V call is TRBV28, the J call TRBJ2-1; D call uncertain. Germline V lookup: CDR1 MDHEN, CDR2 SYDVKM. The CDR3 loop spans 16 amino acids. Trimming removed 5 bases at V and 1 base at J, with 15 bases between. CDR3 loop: CASSDPKGRSYNEQFF. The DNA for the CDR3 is TGTGCCAGCAGTGACCCCAAGGGAAGGTCCTACAATGAGCAGTTCTTC. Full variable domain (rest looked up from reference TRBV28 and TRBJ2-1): DVKVTQSSRYLVKRTGEKVFLECVQDMDHENMFWYRQDPGLGLRLIYFSYDVKMKEKGDIPEGYSVSREKKERFSLILESASTNQTSMYLCASSDPKGRSYNEQFFGPGTRLTVL.

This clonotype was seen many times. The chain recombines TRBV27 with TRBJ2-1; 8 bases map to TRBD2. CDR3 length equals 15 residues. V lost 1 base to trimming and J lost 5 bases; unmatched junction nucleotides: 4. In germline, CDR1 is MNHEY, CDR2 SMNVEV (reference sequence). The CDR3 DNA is TGTGCCAGCAGTTTATGGGTAGCGGGACACAATGAGCAGTTCTTC. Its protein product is CASSLWVAGHNEQFF.

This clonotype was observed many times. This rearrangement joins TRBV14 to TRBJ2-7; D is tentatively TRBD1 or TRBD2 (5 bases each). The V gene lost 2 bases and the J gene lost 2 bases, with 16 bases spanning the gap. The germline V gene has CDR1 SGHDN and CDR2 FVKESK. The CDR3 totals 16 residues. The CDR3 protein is CASSQRQGRGPYEQYF. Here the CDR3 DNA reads TGTGCCAGCAGCCAAAGGCAGGGACGCGGCCCCTACGAGCAGTACTTC.

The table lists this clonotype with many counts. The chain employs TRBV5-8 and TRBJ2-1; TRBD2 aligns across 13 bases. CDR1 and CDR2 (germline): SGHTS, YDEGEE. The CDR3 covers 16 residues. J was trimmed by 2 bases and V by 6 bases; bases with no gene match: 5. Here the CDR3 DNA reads TGTGCCAGCACCCTGGGACTAGCGGGACCCTACAATGAGCAGTTCTTC. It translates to CASTLGLAGPYNEQFF.

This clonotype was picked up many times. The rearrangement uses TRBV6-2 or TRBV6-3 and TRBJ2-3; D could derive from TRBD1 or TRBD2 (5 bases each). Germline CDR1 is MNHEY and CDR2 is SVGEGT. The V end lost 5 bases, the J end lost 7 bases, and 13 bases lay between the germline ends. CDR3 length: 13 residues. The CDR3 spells CASSRDGSHTQYF. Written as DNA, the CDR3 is TGTGCCAGCAGTCGGGACGGAAGCCATACGCAGTATTTT.

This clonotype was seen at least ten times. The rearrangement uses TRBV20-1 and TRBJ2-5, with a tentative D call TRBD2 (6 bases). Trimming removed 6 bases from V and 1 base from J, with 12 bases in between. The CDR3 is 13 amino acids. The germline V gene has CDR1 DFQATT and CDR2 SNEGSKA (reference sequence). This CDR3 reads CSAPGLFQETQYF. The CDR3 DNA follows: TGCAGTGCCCCGGGACTTTTCCAAGAGACCCAGTACTTC.